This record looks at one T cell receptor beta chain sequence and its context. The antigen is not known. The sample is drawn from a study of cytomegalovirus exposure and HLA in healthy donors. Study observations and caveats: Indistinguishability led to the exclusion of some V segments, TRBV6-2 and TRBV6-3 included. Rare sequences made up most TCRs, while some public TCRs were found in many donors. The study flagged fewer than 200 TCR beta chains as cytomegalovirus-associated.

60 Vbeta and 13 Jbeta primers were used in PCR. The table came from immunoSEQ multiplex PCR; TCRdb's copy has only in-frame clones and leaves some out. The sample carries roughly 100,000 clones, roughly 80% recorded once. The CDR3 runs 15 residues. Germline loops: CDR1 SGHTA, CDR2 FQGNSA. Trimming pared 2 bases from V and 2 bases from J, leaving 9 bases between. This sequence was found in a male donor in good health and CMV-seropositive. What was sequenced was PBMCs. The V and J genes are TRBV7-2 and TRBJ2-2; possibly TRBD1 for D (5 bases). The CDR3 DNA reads TGTGCCAGCAGCTTAACAGGTTTCAACACCGGGGAGCTGTTTTTT. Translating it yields CASSLTGFNTGELFF.